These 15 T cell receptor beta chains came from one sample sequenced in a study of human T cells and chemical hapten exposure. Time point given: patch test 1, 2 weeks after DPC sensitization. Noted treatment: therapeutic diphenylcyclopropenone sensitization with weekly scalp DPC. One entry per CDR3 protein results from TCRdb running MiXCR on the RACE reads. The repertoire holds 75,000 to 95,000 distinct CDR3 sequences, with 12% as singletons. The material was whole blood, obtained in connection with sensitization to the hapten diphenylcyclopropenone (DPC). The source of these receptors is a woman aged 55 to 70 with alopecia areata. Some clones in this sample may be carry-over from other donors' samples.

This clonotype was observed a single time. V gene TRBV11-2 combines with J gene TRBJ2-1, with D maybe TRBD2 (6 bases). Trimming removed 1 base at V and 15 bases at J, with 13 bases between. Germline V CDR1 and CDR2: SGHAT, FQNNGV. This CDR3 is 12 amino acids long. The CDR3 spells CASSLAGTFPFF. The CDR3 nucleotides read TGTGCCAGCAGCTTAGCGGGGACTTTTCCGTTCTTC.

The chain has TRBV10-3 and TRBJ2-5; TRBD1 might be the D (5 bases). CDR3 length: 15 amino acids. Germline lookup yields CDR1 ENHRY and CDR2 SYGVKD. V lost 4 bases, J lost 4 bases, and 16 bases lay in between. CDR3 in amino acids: CAISGSGYSAETQYF. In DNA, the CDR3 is TGTGCCATCAGTGGTTCAGGGTATTCTGCAGAGACCCAGTACTTC.

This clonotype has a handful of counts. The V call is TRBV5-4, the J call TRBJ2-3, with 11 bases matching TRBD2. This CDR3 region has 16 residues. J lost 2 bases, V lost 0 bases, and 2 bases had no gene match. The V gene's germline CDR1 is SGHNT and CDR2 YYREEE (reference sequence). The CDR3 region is CASSLVAGGATDTQYF. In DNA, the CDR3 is TGTGCCAGCAGCTTGGTAGCGGGGGGGGCCACAGATACGCAGTATTTT.

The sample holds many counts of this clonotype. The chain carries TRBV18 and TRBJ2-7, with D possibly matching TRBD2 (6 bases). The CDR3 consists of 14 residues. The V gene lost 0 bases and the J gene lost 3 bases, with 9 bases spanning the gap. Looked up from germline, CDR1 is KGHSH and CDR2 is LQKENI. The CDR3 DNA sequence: TGTGCCAGCTCACCACCGGGACTTGTCTACGAGCAGTACTTC. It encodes CASSPPGLVYEQYF.

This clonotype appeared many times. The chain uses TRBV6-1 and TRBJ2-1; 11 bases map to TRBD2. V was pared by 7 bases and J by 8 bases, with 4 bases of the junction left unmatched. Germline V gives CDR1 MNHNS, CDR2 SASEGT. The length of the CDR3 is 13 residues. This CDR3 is CASILAGGDEQFF. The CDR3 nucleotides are TGTGCCAGCATTCTAGCGGGGGGAGATGAGCAGTTCTTC.

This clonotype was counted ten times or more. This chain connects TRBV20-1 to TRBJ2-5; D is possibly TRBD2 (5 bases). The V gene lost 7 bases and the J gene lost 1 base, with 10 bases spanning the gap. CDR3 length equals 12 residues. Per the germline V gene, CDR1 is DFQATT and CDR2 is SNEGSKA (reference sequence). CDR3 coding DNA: TGCAGTGGCAGGAGGTCCCAAGAGACCCAGTACTTC. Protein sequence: CSGRRSQETQYF.

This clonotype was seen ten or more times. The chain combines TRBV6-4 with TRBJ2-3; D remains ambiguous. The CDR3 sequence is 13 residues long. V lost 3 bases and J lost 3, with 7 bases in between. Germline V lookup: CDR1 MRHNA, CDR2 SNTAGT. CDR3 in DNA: TGTGCCAGCAGTGATGGCGATACAGATACGCAGTATTTT. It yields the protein CASSDGDTDTQYF.

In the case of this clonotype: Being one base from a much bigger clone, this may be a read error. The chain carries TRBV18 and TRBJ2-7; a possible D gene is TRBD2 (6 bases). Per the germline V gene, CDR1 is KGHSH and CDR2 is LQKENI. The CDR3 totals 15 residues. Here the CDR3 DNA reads TGTGTCAGCTCACCACGAGACGGGGGACTTCAAGAGCAGTACTTC. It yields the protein CVSSPRDGGLQEQYF. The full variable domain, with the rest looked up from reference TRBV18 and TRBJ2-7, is NAGVMQNPRHLVRRRGQEARLRCSPMKGHSHVYWYRQLPEEGLKFMVYLQKENIIDESGMPKERFSAEFPKEGPSILRIQQVVRGDSAAYFCVSSPRDGGLQEQYFGPGTRLTVT.

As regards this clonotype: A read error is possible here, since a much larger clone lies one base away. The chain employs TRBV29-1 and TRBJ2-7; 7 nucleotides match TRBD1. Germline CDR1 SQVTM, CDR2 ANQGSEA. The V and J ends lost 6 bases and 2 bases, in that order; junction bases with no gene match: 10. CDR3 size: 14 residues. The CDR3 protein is CSVRPGTEAYEQYF. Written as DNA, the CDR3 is TGCAGCGTAAGGCCCGGGACAGAAGCCTACGAGCAGTACTTC.

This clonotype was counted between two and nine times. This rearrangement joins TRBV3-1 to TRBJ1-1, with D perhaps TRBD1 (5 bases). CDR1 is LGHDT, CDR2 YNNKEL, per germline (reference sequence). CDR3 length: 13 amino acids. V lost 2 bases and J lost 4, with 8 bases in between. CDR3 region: CASSQSRVTEAFF. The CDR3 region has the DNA TGTGCCAGCAGCCAATCCAGGGTCACTGAAGCTTTCTTT.

The CDR3 bases are TGTGCCAGCAGCTTAGTAGAAGACTATGGCTACACCTTC. Translation gives CASSLVEDYGYTF. This chain connects TRBV7-9 to TRBJ1-2; no clear D gene. The germline V and J ends were trimmed by 1 base and 3 bases, with 6 bases remaining between them. CDR3 length: 13 amino acids. Germline assignment: CDR1 SEHNR and CDR2 FQNEAQ (reference sequence).

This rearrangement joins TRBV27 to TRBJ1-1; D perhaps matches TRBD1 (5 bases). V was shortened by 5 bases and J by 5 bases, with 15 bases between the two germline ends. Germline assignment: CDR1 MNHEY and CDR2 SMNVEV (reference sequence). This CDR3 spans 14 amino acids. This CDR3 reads CASSPRAHRTEAFF. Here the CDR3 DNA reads TGTGCCAGCAGTCCCAGGGCCCACCGAACTGAAGCTTTCTTT.

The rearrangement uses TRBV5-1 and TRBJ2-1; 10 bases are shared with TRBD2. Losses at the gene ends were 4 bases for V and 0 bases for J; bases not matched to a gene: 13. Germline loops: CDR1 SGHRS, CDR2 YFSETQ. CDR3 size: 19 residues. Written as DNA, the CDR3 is TGCGCCAGCAGCGGCGACGGCCTAGCGGGGGAGAGCTCCTACAATGAGCAGTTCTTC. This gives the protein CASSGDGLAGESSYNEQFF.

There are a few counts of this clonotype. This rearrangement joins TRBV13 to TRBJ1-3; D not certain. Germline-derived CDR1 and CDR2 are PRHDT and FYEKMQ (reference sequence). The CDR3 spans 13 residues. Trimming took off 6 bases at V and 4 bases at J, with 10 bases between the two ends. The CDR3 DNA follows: TGTGCCAGCAGGGACCCTTCGGGAAACACCATATATTTT. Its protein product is CASRDPSGNTIYF.

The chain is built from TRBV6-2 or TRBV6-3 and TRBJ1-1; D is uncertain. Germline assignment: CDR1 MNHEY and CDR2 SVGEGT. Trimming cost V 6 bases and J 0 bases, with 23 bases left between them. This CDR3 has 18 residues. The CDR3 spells CASSTRGIRRGLNTEAFF. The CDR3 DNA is TGTGCCAGCAGCACCAGAGGGATACGGAGAGGTCTGAACACTGAAGCTTTCTTT.